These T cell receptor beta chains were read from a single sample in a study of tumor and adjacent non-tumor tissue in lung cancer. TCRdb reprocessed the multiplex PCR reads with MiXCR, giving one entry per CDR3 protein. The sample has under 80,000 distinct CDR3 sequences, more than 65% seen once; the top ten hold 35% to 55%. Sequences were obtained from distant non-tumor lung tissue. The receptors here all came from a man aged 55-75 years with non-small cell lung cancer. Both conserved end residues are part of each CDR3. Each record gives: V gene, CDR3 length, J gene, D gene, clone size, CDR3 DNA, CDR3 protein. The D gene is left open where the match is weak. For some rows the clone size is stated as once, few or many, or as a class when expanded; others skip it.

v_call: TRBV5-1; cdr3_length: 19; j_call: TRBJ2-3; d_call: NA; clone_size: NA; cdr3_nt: TGCGCCAGCAGCAGAGACAGGGAGGTGAGATCGTACCGCACAGATACACAGTATTTT; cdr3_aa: CASSRDREVRSYRTDTQYF
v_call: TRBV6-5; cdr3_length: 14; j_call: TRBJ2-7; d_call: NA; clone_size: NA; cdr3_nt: TGTGCCAGCAGTCGCACCAGGTCCTCCTACAAGCAGTACTTC; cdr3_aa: CASSRTRSSYKQYF
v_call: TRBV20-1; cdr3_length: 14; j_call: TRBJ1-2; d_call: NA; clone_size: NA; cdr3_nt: TGCAGTACTAGAGATCTCTCGGAAAATCATGGCTACATCTTC; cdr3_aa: CSTRDLSENHGYIF
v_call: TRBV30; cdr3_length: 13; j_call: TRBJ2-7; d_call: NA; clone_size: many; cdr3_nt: TGTGCCTGGAGACGGGATACAACCTACGAGCAGTACTTC; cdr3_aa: CAWRRDTTYEQYF
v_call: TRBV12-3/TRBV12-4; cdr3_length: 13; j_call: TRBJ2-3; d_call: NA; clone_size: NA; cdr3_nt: TGTGCCAGCAGTCCTAGAGTAGCAGATACGCAGTATTTT; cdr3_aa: CASSPRVADTQYF
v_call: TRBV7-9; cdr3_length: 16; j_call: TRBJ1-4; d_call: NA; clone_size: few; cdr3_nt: TGTGCCAACAGCCCTCCGACGAGGGGTCCTAATGAAAAGCTGTTTTTT; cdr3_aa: CANSPPTRGPNEKLFF
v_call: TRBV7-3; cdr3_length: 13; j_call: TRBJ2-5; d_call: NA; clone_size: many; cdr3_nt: TGTGCCAGCAGCCAAGACAGACAAGAGACCCAGTACTTC; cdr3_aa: CASSQDRQETQYF
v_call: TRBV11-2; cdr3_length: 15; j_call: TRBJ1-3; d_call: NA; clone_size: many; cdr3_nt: TGTGCCAGCAGCGCAGGCATGAACTCTGGAAACACCATATATTTT; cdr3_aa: CASSAGMNSGNTIYF
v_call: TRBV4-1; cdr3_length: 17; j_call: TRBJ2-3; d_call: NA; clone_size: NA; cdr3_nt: TGCACCAGCAGCCAATATACGGGCCAGGACATCACGGATACGCAGTATTTT; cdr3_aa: CTSSQYTGQDITDTQYF
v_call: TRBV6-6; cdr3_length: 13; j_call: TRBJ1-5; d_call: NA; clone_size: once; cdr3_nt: TGTGCCAGCGGACAAAACAGGAATCAGCTCCAGCATTTT; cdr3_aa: CASGQNRNQLQHF
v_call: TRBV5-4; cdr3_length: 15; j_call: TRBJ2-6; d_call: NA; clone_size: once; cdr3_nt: TGTGCCTGCAGCTTGGTTCGCTCTGGTGCCAACGTCATGACTTTC; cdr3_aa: CACSLVRSGANVMTF